Below, 19 T cell receptor beta chains from the same sample are listed, as sequenced in a study of blood T cell repertoires in COVID-19. The data were produced by immunoSEQ multiplex PCR, yet TCRdb's version contains in-frame clones alone and is incomplete. This repertoire shows 87,000 or so clones, roughly 91% found once; its top ten account for 4.5% to 5.5%. The sample consisted of peripheral blood. Receptor source: a woman aged 80 or over with acute or convalescent COVID-19.

As DNA, the CDR3 is TGTGCCAGCAGCCCCCGTGGGCCAGGGGGTTCTAACTATGGCTACACCTTC. Its protein is CASSPRGPGGSNYGYTF. This sequence joins TRBV5-6 and TRBJ1-2; 7 bases fit TRBD1. After removal of 4 bases from V and 0 bases from J, the junction contained 12 bases not matched to a gene. This CDR3 contains 17 residues. CDR1 is SGHDT and CDR2 is YYEEEE in the germline V gene.

This clone was counted a few times. V is TRBV3-1 (or the pseudogene TRBV3-2) and J is TRBJ2-1, with 11 bases lining up with TRBD2. This CDR3 is built from 15 residues. V was pared by 6 bases and J by 10 bases, with 11 bases of the junction left unmatched. Germline CDR1 LGHDT, CDR2 YNNKEL (reference sequence). The CDR3, as DNA: TGTGCCAGCAGTCGACCCGGGACTAGCGGAACGGAGCAGTTCTTC. It is translated as CASSRPGTSGTEQFF.

The V gene is TRBV9, the J gene TRBJ1-4; D possibly corresponds to TRBD1 (6 bases). Trimming pared 1 base from V and 8 bases from J, leaving 15 bases between. Germline V gene lookup returns CDR1 SGDLS and CDR2 YYNGEE. The CDR3 sequence is 15 residues long. CDR3 nucleotides: TGTGCCAGCAGCGTAATGGGTCGGGGGGGCGAAAAACTGTTTTTT. Protein sequence: CASSVMGRGGEKLFF.

The genes are TRBV9 and TRBJ2-3; D not resolved. The CDR3 has 15 residues. Per germline, CDR1 SGDLS and CDR2 YYNGEE. The germline V and J ends were trimmed by 0 bases and 0 bases, with 8 bases remaining between them. The CDR3 DNA reads as TGTGCCAGCAGCGTAGCCCTCGGGAGCACAGATACGCAGTATTTT. This codes for CASSVALGSTDTQYF.

V usage is TRBV19 and J usage is TRBJ1-2; D gene uncertain. The CDR3 spans 14 residues. Germline loops: CDR1 LNHDA, CDR2 SQIVND (reference sequence). V lost 4 bases, J lost 0 bases, and 9 bases lay in between. The CDR3 region is CASSRAAANYGYTF. The CDR3 DNA reads as TGTGCCAGTAGTAGGGCAGCAGCTAACTATGGCTACACCTTC.

This chain joins TRBV4-1 and TRBJ2-7; D is uncertain. This CDR3 is 14 amino acids long. In germline, CDR1 is MGHRA, CDR2 YSYEKL. V was shortened by 2 bases and J by 6 bases, with 14 bases between the two germline ends. The CDR3 nucleotides are TGCGCCAGCAGCCAACCGTTTGACTCTTCCGAGCAGTACTTC. This codes for CASSQPFDSSEQYF.

This chain joins TRBV7-2 and TRBJ2-1; 11 bases line up with TRBD2. V shed 2 bases, J shed 3 bases, and the junction held 0 bases outside the gene matches. Germline assignment: CDR1 SGHTA and CDR2 FQGNSA. This CDR3 is 15 amino acids long. The CDR3 loop is CASSLLAGGYNEQFF. The CDR3 nucleotides are TGTGCCAGCAGCTTACTAGCGGGGGGCTACAATGAGCAGTTCTTC.

V and J are TRBV6-5 and TRBJ2-6, with D uncertain. V was cut by 6 bases and J by 1 base, with 7 bases left in between. Per the germline V gene, CDR1 is MNHEY and CDR2 is SVGAGI. The CDR3 extends over 14 amino acids. The CDR3 sequence: CASSQLSGANVLTF. CDR3 in DNA: TGTGCCAGCAGCCAACTATCTGGGGCCAACGTCCTGACTTTC.

The table lists this clone with a count of one. The V and J genes are TRBV19 and TRBJ2-2; D is unresolved. The germline V and J ends were trimmed by 7 bases and 7 bases, with 19 bases remaining between them. Germline loops: CDR1 LNHDA, CDR2 SQIVND (reference sequence). This CDR3 region has 15 residues. The CDR3 loop is CASTPRVESVGELFF. The CDR3 bases are TGTGCCAGTACCCCCCGGGTGGAGTCAGTCGGGGAGCTGTTTTTT.

This chain links TRBV2 with TRBJ1-5; TRBD1 might be the D (6 bases). This CDR3 region has 13 residues. Trimming removed 4 bases from V and 7 bases from J, with 11 bases in between. Germline assignment: CDR1 SNHLY and CDR2 FYNNEI. The CDR3 loop is CASSGGQGQPQHF. In DNA form, the CDR3 reads TGTGCCAGCAGTGGGGGGCAGGGGCAGCCCCAGCATTTT.

This chain links TRBV11-3 with TRBJ1-1; D unresolved. The V gene's germline CDR1 is SGHNT and CDR2 YENEEA. Between the trimmed V and J ends, which lost 2 bases and 5 bases, there was a span of 9 bases. The CDR3 consists of 13 residues. CDR3 coding DNA: TGTGCCAGCAGCTTAAGGCGGTTGACTGAAGCTTTCTTT. This codes for CASSLRRLTEAFF.

The chain recombines TRBV6-1 with TRBJ2-4; 14 nucleotides agree with TRBD2. The CDR3 length is 20 residues. Germline V gene data show CDR1 as MNHNS and CDR2 as SASEGT. The junction had 8 bases not matched to a gene; V was cut back by 0 bases and J by 1 base. CDR3 in amino acids: CASSEALGTSGSGAKNIQYF. In DNA, the CDR3 is TGTGCCAGCAGTGAAGCGCTTGGGACTAGCGGGAGCGGGGCCAAAAACATTCAGTACTTC.

This clone occurred once. Compared with germline, one end of the junction differs, possibly owing to a read error. The chain has TRBV5-6 and TRBJ2-7; 9 bases agree with TRBD2. CDR3 length equals 14 residues. Germline CDR1 is SGHDT and CDR2 is YYEEEE. CDR3 sequence: CASSSENQPGLALF. CDR3 DNA sequence: TGTGCCAGCAGCTCCGAAAACCAACCGGGACTAGCACTCTTC.

This clone was seen more than once but under ten times. The rearrangement joins TRBV4-2 to TRBJ1-3; 7 nucleotides agree with TRBD1. The germline CDR1 and CDR2 sequences are LGHNA and YNFKEQ. Unmatched junction bases numbered 9, after V lost 4 bases and J lost 0 bases. The CDR3 length is 17 residues. CDR3 bases: TGTGCCAGCAGCCTCAACGGACAGGCTATCTCTGGAAACACCATATATTTT. It specifies CASSLNGQAISGNTIYF.

DNA for the CDR3: TGCGCCAGCAGCCCGTCCGGGACAGGGAACTATGGCTACACCTTC. It yields the protein CASSPSGTGNYGYTF. The chain uses TRBV5-1 and TRBJ1-2; TRBD1 matches at 9 bases. V lost 4 bases, J lost 2 bases, and 6 bases stayed unmatched. Germline V gene sequence: CDR1 SGHRS, CDR2 YFSETQ. This CDR3 region has 15 residues.

This chain joins TRBV19 and TRBJ2-2; the match to TRBD1 covers 7 bases. Germline V gene data show CDR1 as LNHDA and CDR2 as SQIVND (reference sequence). V dropped 5 bases and J dropped 4; count of bases not matched to a gene: 7. This CDR3 comprises 15 residues. The CDR3 here is CASSRPGQLTGELFF. CDR3 DNA sequence: TGTGCCAGTAGTCGTCCGGGACAGCTCACCGGGGAGCTGTTTTTT. The complete variable domain, with remaining parts taken from reference TRBV19 and TRBJ2-2, reads DGGITQSPKYLFRKEGQNVTLSCEQNLNHDAMYWYRQDPGQGLRLIYYSQIVNDFQKGDIAEGYSVSREKKESFPLTVTSAQKNPTAFYLCASSRPGQLTGELFFGEGSRLTVL.

The chain combines TRBV20-1 with TRBJ1-3, with 9 bases that match TRBD1. Looked up from germline, CDR1 is DFQATT and CDR2 is SNEGSKA (reference sequence). J was trimmed by 6 bases and V by 3 bases; bases with no gene match: 3. The CDR3 is made up of 13 amino acids. The CDR3 protein is CSASWTGENTIYF. The CDR3 DNA reads TGCAGTGCTAGTTGGACAGGGGAAAACACCATATATTTT.

The V gene is TRBV5-4, the J gene TRBJ1-1, with TRBD1 as a possible D gene (5 bases). Germline V gives CDR1 SGHNT, CDR2 YYREEE (reference sequence). The CDR3 sequence is 15 residues long. Trimming removed 1 base from V and 5 bases from J, with 15 bases in between. CDR3 coding DNA: TGTGCCAGCAGCTTGCCTGGGGCCGGGGGGACTGAAGCTTTCTTT. This translates into CASSLPGAGGTEAFF.

This chain links TRBV15 with TRBJ1-1; D uncertain. V dropped 0 bases and J dropped 3 bases, with 17 bases sitting between them. The CDR3 totals 17 residues. The germline CDR1 and CDR2 sequences are LNHNV and YYDKDF (reference sequence). CDR3 region: CATSRDIGLGSHTEAFF. The CDR3 DNA is TGTGCCACCAGCAGAGATATCGGTCTAGGCTCGCACACTGAAGCTTTCTTT. Based on the CDR3 plus reference TRBV15 and TRBJ1-1, the full variable domain is DAMVIQNPRYQVTQFGKPVTLSCSQTLNHNVMYWYQQKSSQAPKLLFHYYDKDFNNEADTPDNFQSRRPNTSFCFLDIRSPGLGDTAMYLCATSRDIGLGSHTEAFFGQGTRLTVV.